A selection of T cell receptor beta chains follows, all from one sample in a study of blood T cell repertoires in COVID-19. This table comes from immunoSEQ multiplex PCR, and its TCRdb copy is limited to in-frame clones, with some not included. Of hundreds of thousands of clones in the sample, 75% to 85% were seen once. Specimen: peripheral blood. The receptor set was obtained from an elderly woman with COVID-19, enrolled during active disease. The CDR3 runs from the conserved cysteine through the conserved F or W. Fields, in order: D gene, V gene, J gene, clone size, CDR3 DNA, CDR3 protein. D genes are given only for firm matches. Clone size is shown for a subset of rows, as once, few, many or a class of expanded clone.

TRBD1,TRBV7-2,TRBJ2-7,NA,TGTGCCAGCAGCTTAAGACAGGGCTACGAGCAGTACTTC,CASSLRQGYEQYF
NA,TRBV7-2,TRBJ1-1,NA,TGTGCCAGCAGCTCCGTCGCTGAAGCTTTCTTT,CASSSVAEAFF
TRBD1,TRBV27,TRBJ1-2,NA,TGTGCCAGCAGTTTCTGGGACAGGGTAGGCGGCTACACCTTC,CASSFWDRVGGYTF
NA,TRBV28,TRBJ1-2,NA,TGTGCCAGCACCGGCAGTGTGGCGGGCCAAGTATTTGCTGGCTACACCTTC,CASTGSVAGQVFAGYTF
TRBD1,TRBV2,TRBJ2-7,NA,TGTGCCAGCAGACAGGGGACCAACTACGAGCAGTACTTC,CASRQGTNYEQYF
NA,TRBV12-3/TRBV12-4,TRBJ1-1,NA,TGTGCCAGCAGATTACAGGGTGGCACTGAAGCTTTCTTT,CASRLQGGTEAFF
NA,TRBV7-9,TRBJ1-3,few,TGTGCCAGCAGCTTGCCCCGCAGGTTGGGAAACACCATATATTTT,CASSLPRRLGNTIYF
NA,TRBV15,TRBJ2-5,NA,TGTGCCACCAGCAGAGACCCTAGCCGTCCAACCCAGTACTTC,CATSRDPSRPTQYF
NA,TRBV18,TRBJ1-4,NA,TGTGCCAGCTCACCCAGATCGTTGGATGAAAAACTGTTTTTT,CASSPRSLDEKLFF
NA,TRBV12-3/TRBV12-4,TRBJ1-6,once,TGTGCCAGCAGTTTAGCCCAGACATCACCCCTCCACTTT,CASSLAQTSPLHF
NA,TRBV19,TRBJ2-5,NA,TGTGCCAGTAGTGGGCTGACAGGGACGGCGGGATTGCGAGAGACCCAGTACTTC,CASSGLTGTAGLRETQYF
NA,TRBV25-1,TRBJ1-2,NA,TGTGCCAGCAGGGGTATTAGGGGAGGCTACACCTTC,CASRGIRGGYTF
NA,TRBV25-1,TRBJ1-4,NA,TGTGCCAGCAGTGATCACGGAGGGAATGAAAAACTGTTTTTT,CASSDHGGNEKLFF
NA,TRBV12-3/TRBV12-4,TRBJ1-6,NA,TGTGCCAGCAAGCGGGCTGAGTACCCCCTCCACTTT,CASKRAEYPLHF
NA,TRBV30,TRBJ1-1,NA,TGTGCCTGGAACAGAGGGGGGGGGAACACTGAAGCTTTCTTT,CAWNRGGGNTEAFF
TRBD2,TRBV7-2,TRBJ2-3,NA,TGTGCCAGCAGCTTAAAGCCCATAGCGGGAGGCCCATTTAACTATTTT,CASSLKPIAGGPFNYF
TRBD1,TRBV19,TRBJ1-1,NA,TGTGCCAGTAGTATACCCGGGACAGGGGTTGAAGCTTTCTTT,CASSIPGTGVEAFF
NA,TRBV16,TRBJ2-5,NA,TGTGCCAGCAGCCAAGATATTTCCTATGGGAGTAAAGAGACCCAGTACTTC,CASSQDISYGSKETQYF
NA,TRBV7-2,TRBJ1-2,NA,TGTGCCAGCAGCTTCGGGGTGAGTGGTGGCTACACCTTC,CASSFGVSGGYTF
NA,TRBV12-3/TRBV12-4,TRBJ1-4,NA,TGTGCCAGCACCCGACGGGGTGGAGAAAAACTGTTTTTT,CASTRRGGEKLFF
NA,TRBV6-5,TRBJ1-5,NA,TGTGCCAGCAGAGCCGGGGGGGCGGGTAGTCAGCCCCAGCATTTT,CASRAGGAGSQPQHF
NA,TRBV7-8,TRBJ1-1,NA,TGTGCCAGCAGCTTAGGTGCGGGGGCGAACACTGAAGCTTTCTTT,CASSLGAGANTEAFF
NA,TRBV30,TRBJ2-3,few,TGTGCCTGGAGTCGGGACACCACGGCCACAGATACGCAGTATTTT,CAWSRDTTATDTQYF
TRBD1,TRBV18,TRBJ2-5,NA,TGTGCCAGCTCACCCACGACAGGGGGCGGAGGGGAGACCCAGTACTTC,CASSPTTGGGGETQYF
NA,TRBV9,TRBJ2-1,once,TGTGCCAGCGAGGGCTCCTACAATGAGCAGTTCTTC,CASEGSYNEQFF
TRBD1,TRBV30,TRBJ1-4,NA,TGTGCCTGGTCCTCAGGGGGCGCGAAAAAACTGTTTTTT,CAWSSGGAKKLFF
TRBD2,TRBV6-5,TRBJ2-1,NA,TGTGCCAGCAGGTCCCTAGCGGGGGGGCCGAATGAGCAGTTCTTC,CASRSLAGGPNEQFF
TRBD1,TRBV28,TRBJ2-7,NA,TGTGCCAGCAGTGACAGGGTCCGCGAGCAGTACTTC,CASSDRVREQYF
NA,TRBV6-1,TRBJ2-6,NA,TGTGCCAGCCGAGAAAGCCTCGTGGCCAACGTCCTGACTTTC,CASRESLVANVLTF
NA,TRBV7-9,TRBJ2-5,NA,TGTGCCAGCAGCTTATTTTTGGGGCCAGAGACCCAGTACTTC,CASSLFLGPETQYF
NA,TRBV7-2,TRBJ1-2,NA,TGTGCCAGCAGCTCTGTGGGCCCGGTACTTAACTATGGCTACACCTTC,CASSSVGPVLNYGYTF
NA,TRBV29-1,TRBJ2-7,NA,TGCAGCGTTGTATTAGGGAGAGCGCCCTACGAGCAGTACTTC,CSVVLGRAPYEQYF
NA,TRBV7-6,TRBJ1-1,NA,TGTGCCAGCAGCTACGACAGGTTTTTCACTGAAGCTTTCTTT,CASSYDRFFTEAFF
TRBD2,TRBV19,TRBJ2-7,NA,TGTGCCAGTAGTCAGGGACTAATTACTTTCGGCTACGAGCAGTACTTC,CASSQGLITFGYEQYF
TRBD2,TRBV5-8,TRBJ2-1,NA,TGTGCCAGCAGCCGAGCCGGGACTAGCGGCTACAATGAGCAGTTCTTC,CASSRAGTSGYNEQFF
NA,TRBV18,TRBJ1-4,NA,TGTGCCAGCTCACCTACAGGAATTAATGAAAAACTGTTTTTT,CASSPTGINEKLFF
TRBD1,TRBV7-3,TRBJ2-7,NA,TGTGCCAGCAGCTTAAACAGGGGGCAGTACGAGCAGTACTTC,CASSLNRGQYEQYF
NA,TRBV7-8,TRBJ2-1,NA,TGTGCCAGCAGCTCGGGAAGCTCCTACAATGAGCAGTTCTTC,CASSSGSSYNEQFF
TRBD1,TRBV7-9,TRBJ1-5,NA,TGTGCCAGCAGCCGGGACAGTAATCAGCCCCAGCATTTT,CASSRDSNQPQHF
TRBD2,TRBV6-2/TRBV6-3,TRBJ2-7,NA,TGTGCCAGCAGTTACTCGATGTTCGCGCTAGCGGGGAGCTACTACGAGCAGTACTTC,CASSYSMFALAGSYYEQYF
NA,TRBV18,TRBJ1-2,NA,TGTGCCAGCTCACCTCGGGCAGGGCCTTCGGGCTACACCTTC,CASSPRAGPSGYTF
TRBD1,TRBV5-1,TRBJ1-1,NA,TGCGCCAGCAGCTCATCCGGGACAGCGAACACTGAAGCTTTCTTT,CASSSSGTANTEAFF
NA,TRBV24-1,TRBJ2-2,few,TGTGCCACCAGTCTTGGACTCCGCACCGGGGAGCTGTTTTTT,CATSLGLRTGELFF
NA,TRBV27,TRBJ1-1,NA,TGTGCCAGCACTTCGAGTTCCTTGACAGCTGAAGCTTTCTTT,CASTSSSLTAEAFF
TRBD1,TRBV12-5,TRBJ2-7,few,TGTGCTAACAGAAACTACTGGACAGGCCCTCCCGAGGGGTACTACGAGCAGTACTTC,CANRNYWTGPPEGYYEQYF
NA,TRBV5-1,TRBJ2-1,NA,TGCGCCAGCAGCTTGGCCCTGACAGCTAATGAGCAGTTCTTC,CASSLALTANEQFF
NA,TRBV9,TRBJ1-1,NA,TGTGCCAGCAGCGTCGGGATGAGAGGCATGAACACTGAAGCTTTCTTT,CASSVGMRGMNTEAFF
TRBD2,TRBV6-4,TRBJ2-2,NA,TGTGCCAGCGAGCGGGAGGGGAACACCGGGGAGCTGTTTTTT,CASEREGNTGELFF
NA,TRBV29-1,TRBJ1-1,few,TGCAGCGTGGTCGGAAACTCCGGAGTCCTGCAAGCTTTCTTT,CSVVGNSGVLQAFF
NA,TRBV7-2,TRBJ2-7,NA,TGTGCCAGCAGCGTGAATAGGGGGAGCTCCTACGAGCAGTACTTC,CASSVNRGSSYEQYF
NA,TRBV18,TRBJ1-1,NA,TGTGCCAGCTCCTCCTACGGGTCAGCGAACACTGAAGCTTTCTTT,CASSSYGSANTEAFF
TRBD2,TRBV24-1,TRBJ2-3,NA,TGTGCCACCAGTGATCCGACTAGCGGGGGGGATACGCAGTATTTT,CATSDPTSGGDTQYF
NA,TRBV9,TRBJ1-4,NA,TGTGCCAGCAGCGTAAGAGGTTCAACTAATGAAAAACTGTTTTTT,CASSVRGSTNEKLFF
NA,TRBV27,TRBJ1-6,NA,TGTGCCAGCAGAGAGTTGTATAATTCACCCCTCCACTTT,CASRELYNSPLHF
TRBD1,TRBV2,TRBJ1-1,NA,TGTGCCAGCATCGGCAGGGGGACTGAAGCTTTCTTT,CASIGRGTEAFF
NA,TRBV12-3/TRBV12-4,TRBJ1-3,NA,TGTGCCACCCGGGACACTGGAAACACCATATATTTT,CATRDTGNTIYF
NA,TRBV24-1,TRBJ1-2,NA,TGTGCCACCAGTGACCCAGGGGTCTTTGGCTACACCTTC,CATSDPGVFGYTF